The 32 T cell receptor beta chains listed next were all sequenced from one sample in a study of OX40 agonist ivuxolimab in advanced cancers. Some clones are missing from TCRdb's copy, which holds only in-frame ones; the method was immunoSEQ multiplex PCR. The repertoire holds more than 65,000 clones, with about 90% as singletons. The input for sequencing was CD4+ or CD8+ T cells sorted from blood, taken in a trial of the OX40 agonist ivuxolimab. The receptors originated from an adult with an advanced solid tumor such as melanoma, head and neck, liver or kidney cancer.

The chain carries TRBV9 and TRBJ1-2; D is ambiguous. Germline V lookup: CDR1 SGDLS, CDR2 YYNGEE. The CDR3 totals 14 residues. The V end lost 3 bases, the J end lost 8 bases, and 17 bases lay between the germline ends. This chain's CDR3 is CASSDGGSLVGYTF. The CDR3 DNA reads TGTGCCAGCAGCGACGGAGGGTCCTTAGTCGGCTACACCTTC. The full variable domain, rest sourced from reference TRBV9 and TRBJ1-2, is DSGVTQTPKHLITATGQRVTLRCSPRSGDLSVYWYQQSLDQGLQFLIQYYNGEERAKGNILERFSAQQFPDLHSELNLSSLELGDSALYFCASSDGGSLVGYTFGSGTRLTVV.

V is TRBV14 and J is TRBJ2-7; D not certain. CDR1 SGHDN and CDR2 FVKESK come from the germline V gene. V dropped 3 bases and J dropped 4 bases, with 4 bases sitting between them. The CDR3 extends over 11 amino acids. Here the CDR3 reads CASSQGYEQYF. CDR3 DNA sequence: TGTGCCAGCAGCCAGGGGTACGAGCAGTACTTC.

The chain is built from TRBV7-3 and TRBJ2-5; TRBD2 aligns across 9 bases. The CDR3 is made up of 16 amino acids. V shed 3 bases and J 5 bases; nucleotides not matched to a gene: 10. Per the germline V gene, CDR1 is SGHTA and CDR2 is FQGTGA. The CDR3 DNA sequence: TGTGCCAGCAGCTTTAGGCGGGGGGGCCCTTTGGAGACCCAGTACTTC. Translated: CASSFRRGGPLETQYF. The full variable domain, completed using reference TRBV7-3 and TRBJ2-5, is GAGVSQTPSNKVTEKGKYVELRCDPISGHTALYWYRQSLGQGPEFLIYFQGTGAADDSGLPNDRFFAVRPEGSVSTLKIQRTERGDSAVYLCASSFRRGGPLETQYFGPGTRLLVL.

This clone has just a few counts. The V and J genes are TRBV9 and TRBJ1-4; no reliable D call. The germline CDR1 and CDR2 sequences are SGDLS and YYNGEE. The germline V and J ends were trimmed by 3 bases and 7 bases, with 13 bases remaining between them. This CDR3 comprises 14 residues. In nucleotides, the CDR3 is TGTGCCAGCAGCGGAGAGGGCACCCCTGAAAAACTGTTTTTT. This encodes CASSGEGTPEKLFF. Complete variable domain (other parts from reference TRBV9 and TRBJ1-4): DSGVTQTPKHLITATGQRVTLRCSPRSGDLSVYWYQQSLDQGLQFLIQYYNGEERAKGNILERFSAQQFPDLHSELNLSSLELGDSALYFCASSGEGTPEKLFFGSGTQLSVL.

The V gene is TRBV18, the J gene TRBJ2-3; TRBD2 agrees at 9 bases. The germline V gene has CDR1 KGHSH and CDR2 LQKENI. Unmatched junction bases numbered 9, after V lost 6 bases and J lost 2 bases. CDR3 length: 16 amino acids. CDR3 DNA: TGTGCCAGCTCCCGAACGGAGCGGGAGGACACAGATACGCAGTATTTT. Translated, it gives CASSRTEREDTDTQYF.

The V and J genes are TRBV7-3 and TRBJ1-1, with 7 bases that match TRBD1. The CDR3 runs 17 residues. The junction had 15 bases not matched to a gene; V was cut back by 4 bases and J by 4 bases. Germline V CDR1 and CDR2: SGHTA, FQGTGA. As DNA, the CDR3 is TGTGCCAGCAGCTCCGGACAGGAAGGACCCTTGGGCACTGAAGCTTTCTTT. This encodes CASSSGQEGPLGTEAFF.

The chain employs TRBV5-1 and TRBJ2-7; TRBD1 matches at 9 bases. CDR3 length: 14 amino acids. The V and J ends lost 6 bases and 3 bases, in that order; junction bases with no gene match: 7. Germline CDR1 and CDR2: SGHRS and YFSETQ. CDR3 in amino acids: CASNPGTGFYEQYF. In DNA form, the CDR3 reads TGCGCCAGCAACCCCGGGACAGGGTTCTACGAGCAGTACTTC.

The chain combines TRBV7-8 with TRBJ1-3; D not certain. The CDR3 contains 16 residues. Deletions cut 5 bases from V and 4 bases from J, with 18 bases between. Per the germline V gene, CDR1 is SGHVS and CDR2 is FQNEAQ. For the CDR3, the DNA is TGTGCCAGCAGCCCAGTAGAAGGGCTTGTAGGAAACACCATATATTTT. It yields the protein CASSPVEGLVGNTIYF.

The chain carries TRBV27 and TRBJ2-2; no clear D gene. Per the germline V gene, CDR1 is MNHEY and CDR2 is SMNVEV (reference sequence). The CDR3 has 14 residues. The germline V and J ends were trimmed by 0 bases and 3 bases, with 5 bases remaining between them. CDR3 DNA: TGTGCCAGCAGTTTATCCGGCTACACCGGGGAGCTGTTTTTT. It encodes CASSLSGYTGELFF.

This clone appeared once. CDR3 sequence (DNA): TGTGCCAGCAGCTTGACCCAAAACACTGAAGCTTTCTTT. Translating it yields CASSLTQNTEAFF. This chain uses TRBV5-6 with TRBJ1-1; D remains unclear. This CDR3 has 13 amino acids. Germline CDR1 reads SGHDT; CDR2 reads YYEEEE. V was pared by 1 base and J by 2 bases, with 6 bases between.

The CDR3 region has the DNA TGTGCCAGTACTTCTTGGCGGGGGGGCCGGGACAATGAGCAGTTCTTC. Translating it yields CASTSWRGGRDNEQFF. The rearrangement joins TRBV19 to TRBJ2-1; 9 nucleotides match TRBD2. Trimming took 7 bases from V and 5 from J; bases not matched to a gene: 12. This CDR3 spans 16 amino acids. Per the germline V gene, CDR1 is LNHDA and CDR2 is SQIVND (reference sequence).

The gene calls are TRBV5-3 and TRBJ1-3; 7 nucleotides align to TRBD1. TRBV5-3 is placed among ORFs of uncertain function. This CDR3 has 18 residues. Trimming at V came to 0 bases and at J to 0 bases, leaving 9 bases not matched to a gene. The CDR3 loop is CARSLEGAGALSGNTIYF. In DNA form, the CDR3 reads TGTGCCAGAAGCTTGGAGGGGGCAGGGGCCCTCTCTGGAAACACCATATATTTT.

This sequence joins TRBV28 and TRBJ1-2; D is unresolved. Germline lookup yields CDR1 MDHEN and CDR2 SYDVKM. Trimming removed 5 bases from V and 2 bases from J, with 24 bases in between. The CDR3 has 18 amino acids. Here the CDR3 DNA reads TGTGCCAGCAGTGGAGAGCGTGACCCCGGCCTCATCAACTATGGCTACACCTTC. Its protein product is CASSGERDPGLINYGYTF.

In this sample, this clone turned up once. V gene TRBV4-1 combines with J gene TRBJ1-2, with D possibly matching TRBD1 (5 bases). Trimming stripped 4 bases from V and 3 bases from J, with 9 bases between. This CDR3 spans 13 amino acids. Germline loops: CDR1 MGHRA, CDR2 YSYEKL. The CDR3 loop reads CASSLGGYYGYTF. CDR3 in DNA: TGCGCCAGCAGCCTTGGGGGGTACTATGGCTACACCTTC.

The chain has TRBV25-1 and TRBJ1-4; no definite D call. Germline CDR1 MGHDK, CDR2 SYGVNS. The CDR3 extends over 11 amino acids. Trimming removed 6 bases from V and 11 bases from J, with 10 bases in between. The CDR3 nucleotides read TGTGCCAGCAGCTCAAGTGGGAAACTGTTTTTT. Protein sequence: CASSSSGKLFF.

V gene TRBV7-8 combines with J gene TRBJ2-3; D unclear. CDR1 is SGHVS, CDR2 FQNEAQ, per germline. V gave up 0 bases and J gave up 6 bases, with 16 bases separating them. The CDR3 has 16 residues. The CDR3 DNA is TGTGCCAGCAGCTTAGCGGTGGGGATCGGCTGGGATACGCAGTATTTT. It yields the protein CASSLAVGIGWDTQYF.

This chain uses TRBV2 with TRBJ2-1; perhaps TRBD1 as D (6 bases). The CDR3 consists of 11 residues. Germline assignment: CDR1 SNHLY and CDR2 FYNNEI. The germline V and J ends were trimmed by 10 bases and 7 bases, with 11 bases remaining between them. The CDR3 DNA reads TGTGCCACAGCACAGGGAAATGAGCAGTTCTTC. It encodes CATAQGNEQFF. Full variable domain (rest looked up from reference TRBV2 and TRBJ2-1): EPEVTQTPSHQVTQMGQEVILRCVPISNHLYFYWYRQILGQKVEFLVSFYNNEISEKSEIFDDQFSVERPDGSNFTLKIRSTKLEDSAMYFCATAQGNEQFFGPGTRLTVL.

The CDR3: CASSDRGGARLFEQFF. The CDR3 bases are TGTGCCAGCAGTGATCGCGGGGGGGCAAGGCTATTTGAGCAGTTCTTC. This chain links TRBV6-4 with TRBJ2-1, with 9 bases lining up with TRBD2. V gave up 3 bases and J gave up 9 bases; unmatched junction bases: 12. There are 16 residues in the CDR3. Per the germline V gene, CDR1 is MRHNA and CDR2 is SNTAGT.

The V gene is TRBV7-3, the J gene TRBJ2-7; D may correspond to TRBD1 or TRBD2 (6 bases each). CDR1 is SGHTA, CDR2 FQGTGA, per germline. This CDR3 comprises 16 residues. The V gene lost 2 bases and the J gene lost 0 bases, with 14 bases spanning the gap. The CDR3: CASSLGLGGSSYEQYF. CDR3 nucleotide sequence: TGTGCCAGCAGCTTAGGCCTGGGGGGCAGCTCCTACGAGCAGTACTTC.

A word on this clone: Other DNA sequences from this sample encode an identical CDR3 as well. This chain connects TRBV29-1 to TRBJ2-5; D unclear. The germline gives CDR1 SQVTM, CDR2 ANQGSEA. Trimming removed 3 bases at V and 5 bases at J, with 19 bases between. The CDR3 spans 15 residues. CDR3 DNA: TGCAGCGTTGAGCTGCCAGGAAAGGTTAGGGAGACCCAGTACTTC. This translates into CSVELPGKVRETQYF.

V is TRBV2 and J is TRBJ2-1; D call uncertain. V gave up 7 bases and J gave up 2 bases, with 3 bases separating them. Germline values: CDR1 SNHLY, CDR2 FYNNEI. There are 11 residues in the CDR3. CDR3 DNA sequence: TGTGCCAGCAACACCTACAATGAGCAGTTCTTC. This gives the protein CASNTYNEQFF.

The rearrangement joins TRBV19 to TRBJ1-2, with no clear D. Germline V gene lookup returns CDR1 LNHDA and CDR2 SQIVND (reference sequence). V was trimmed by 3 bases and J by 1 base, leaving 15 bases between them. There are 16 residues in the CDR3. The CDR3 sequence is CASSIQDWDRNYGYTF. DNA of the CDR3: TGTGCCAGTAGTATTCAGGATTGGGATCGTAACTATGGCTACACCTTC.

J is TRBJ2-5 and V is TRBV11-2, with TRBD2 matching 9 bases. This CDR3 is 15 amino acids long. The V segment lost 3 bases and the J segment 4 bases; nucleotides outside the gene matches: 6. Germline V gives CDR1 SGHAT, CDR2 FQNNGV. The CDR3 nucleotides read TGTGCCAGCAGCTTGGCTAGCGGGGAGTTAGAGACCCAGTACTTC. Translated: CASSLASGELETQYF.

The chain recombines TRBV4-3 with TRBJ1-2, with D uncertain. With 5 bases removed from V and 6 bases from J, the gap between germline ends came to 13 bases. CDR1 and CDR2 (germline): LGHNA, YSLEER. CDR3 size: 13 residues. The CDR3 nucleotides read TGCGCCAGCAGCTTAACGGGTGGGGATGGCTACACCTTC. Translation: CASSLTGGDGYTF.

CDR3 sequence: CASSPRGRKTQETQYF. The DNA of the CDR3 is TGTGCCAGCAGCCCTAGGGGACGGAAGACCCAAGAGACCCAGTACTTC. The chain uses TRBV13 and TRBJ2-5; D tentatively fits TRBD1 or TRBD2 (5 bases each). Germline CDR1 and CDR2: PRHDT and FYEKMQ (reference sequence). This CDR3 contains 16 residues. Trimming pared 5 bases from V and 1 base from J, leaving 17 bases between.

This chain uses TRBV11-2 with TRBJ2-7; D is possibly TRBD2 (5 bases). Trimming pared 6 bases from V and 5 bases from J, leaving 23 bases between. The CDR3 spans 16 residues. CDR1 and CDR2 (germline): SGHAT, FQNNGV. CDR3 sequence reads: CASRSTGPVPGDEQYF. The CDR3 DNA reads TGTGCCAGCAGGTCGACCGGGCCAGTGCCCGGGGACGAGCAGTACTTC. The full variable domain, in which reference TRBV11-2 and TRBJ2-7 provide the parts outside the CDR3, is EAGVAQSPRYKIIEKRQSVAFWCNPISGHATLYWYQQILGQGPKLLIQFQNNGVVDDSQLPKDRFSAERLKGVDSTLKIQPAKLEDSAVYLCASRSTGPVPGDEQYFGPGTRLTVT.

This clone was observed a single time. The V call is TRBV27, the J call TRBJ2-7, with 8 bases that match TRBD2. Trimming at V came to 5 bases and at J to 2 bases, leaving 11 bases not matched to a gene. This CDR3 is built from 16 residues. Germline CDR1 MNHEY, CDR2 SMNVEV (reference sequence). The CDR3, as DNA: TGTGCCAGCAGTCTCGGGGTTAGCGGGGTTACCTACGAGCAGTACTTC. Translated: CASSLGVSGVTYEQYF.

Only one count was recorded for this clone. The V gene is TRBV7-9, the J gene TRBJ2-7, with D perhaps matching TRBD1 (6 bases). In germline, CDR1 is SEHNR, CDR2 FQNEAQ (reference sequence). This CDR3 has 14 residues. The germline V and J ends were trimmed by 6 bases and 4 bases, with 16 bases remaining between them. The CDR3 nucleotides are TGTGCCAGCAGGCCTCGGGACACCTATTACGAGCAGTACTTC. Its protein is CASRPRDTYYEQYF. Using reference TRBV7-9 and TRBJ2-7 for the parts outside the CDR3, the full variable domain is DTGVSQNPRHKITKRGQNVTFRCDPISEHNRLYWYRQTLGQGPEFLTYFQNEAQLEKSRLLSDRFSAERPKGSFSTLEIQRTEQGDSAMYLCASRPRDTYYEQYFGPGTRLTVT.

The J gene is TRBJ2-5, the V gene TRBV27; 8 bases align to TRBD2. The CDR3 is 17 residues long. Germline values: CDR1 MNHEY, CDR2 SMNVEV (reference sequence). After removal of 2 bases from V and 1 base from J, the junction contained 9 bases not matched to a gene. CDR3 in amino acids: CASSLRGFSGVQETQYF. The CDR3 nucleotides are TGTGCCAGCAGTTTACGAGGTTTTAGCGGGGTCCAAGAGACCCAGTACTTC.

The rearrangement links TRBV11-2 to TRBJ2-1, with 7 nucleotides matching TRBD2. V gave up 3 bases and J gave up 3 bases; unmatched junction bases: 5. The germline CDR1 and CDR2 sequences are SGHAT and FQNNGV. The CDR3 loop spans 15 amino acids. CDR3 sequence: CASSLTGGIYNEQFF. In DNA, the CDR3 is TGTGCCAGCAGCTTGACGGGGGGAATCTACAATGAGCAGTTCTTC.

V gene TRBV10-3 combines with J gene TRBJ2-5, with 7 bases fitting TRBD2. CDR1 is ENHRY, CDR2 SYGVKD, per germline. The CDR3 is 17 residues long. Germline trimming cut 3 bases from V and 4 bases from J; bases unmatched to any gene: 14. The CDR3 spells CAISEPVGGVSGETQYF. CDR3 sequence (DNA): TGTGCCATCAGTGAACCCGTGGGAGGGGTCTCGGGAGAGACCCAGTACTTC.

This rearrangement joins TRBV10-1 to TRBJ1-1; the D is unclear. CDR3 length equals 17 residues. In germline, CDR1 is WNHNN, CDR2 SYGVQD (reference sequence). The V end was cut by 0 bases, the J end by 0 bases, with 14 bases between. The CDR3 protein is CASSESMGKLMNTEAFF. CDR3 in DNA: TGCGCCAGCAGTGAGTCGATGGGGAAACTTATGAACACTGAAGCTTTCTTT.